This TCR beta chain was sequenced during a study of metastatic and nonmetastatic thyroid tumors. Across the study: For malignant and benign thyroid patients, tumor or nodule tissue and blood were the sources whose repertoires were compared. Notes on the study in general: Malignant thyroid tumors reportedly exceeded benign nodules significantly in TCR beta diversity, with the difference appearing in blood and tumor.

Methods used by the authors: To classify distant metastasis in papillary thyroid cancer, a model was built from CDR3 differences across clinicopathological groups. Through MiXCR, TCRdb re-clonotyped the PCR reads. The V and J calls here are based on TCRdb, not the publication. Found here are about 39,000 clones, about an eighth of them singletons; the top ten hold approximately 8.8%. This clone was seen ten or more times. Its antigen is not known. The CDR3 runs 15 residues. V lost 1 base and J lost 0, with 8 bases in between. Looked up from germline, CDR1 is SGHTA and CDR2 is FQGNSA. Thyroid surgery had not been preceded by any treatment in any patient.

The sequenced sample was blood. V gene TRBV7-2 combines with J gene TRBJ2-3, with D possibly being TRBD2 (5 bases). This TCR came from a male donor with papillary thyroid cancer or a benign thyroid nodule (not recorded which). Some clones in this sample may be carry-over from other donors' samples. The CDR3 bases are TGTGCCAGCAGCTTAGTAGGCGGGAGCACAGATACGCAGTATTTT. It encodes CASSLVGGSTDTQYF.